Sequencing of this T cell receptor (beta chain) was carried out in a study of shared clonotypes between healthy human individuals. Study in general: Contributing individuals were two females and three males aged 18 to 49.

The germline gives CDR1 SGHRS, CDR2 YFSETQ. The CDR3 is made up of 14 amino acids. V was shortened by 1 base and J by 3 bases, with 11 bases between the two germline ends. Deep-level running was used for the assay. Assay used: immunoSEQ multiplex PCR; TCRdb lists only in-frame clones, some missing. The data show fewer than 500,000 clones, with roughly 85% seen just once and 12% held by the top ten. Material for sequencing was PBMCs. The chain employs TRBV5-1 and TRBJ2-7, with D perhaps TRBD1 or TRBD2 (5 bases each). The TCR was taken from a woman in her forties in good health. Some clones in this sample may be carry-over from other donors' samples. DNA of the CDR3: TGCGCCAGCAGCTTGTCGGGACGGAACTACGAGCAGTACTTC. Its translation is CASSLSGRNYEQYF.